The 5 T cell receptor beta chains listed next were all sequenced from one sample in a study of CD8+ T cells in alopecia areata. The authors extracted RNA and reverse transcribed it into cDNA as the sequencing template. Clones were read by immunoSEQ multiplex PCR, and TCRdb kept only the in-frame ones, dropping some. Altogether roughly 200,000 clones are present, around 58% being singletons, with the ten largest covering around 12%. Treatment indicated: oral pan-JAK inhibitor, 5-10 mg twice daily. The sample consisted of CD8+ T cells sorted from blood, taken at week 24, from a patient treated with tofacitinib. These TCRs come from a human donor with alopecia areata.

The chain joins TRBV30 to TRBJ2-2; no definite D call. This CDR3 contains 12 residues. V was pared by 6 bases and J by 5 bases, with 10 bases between. Germline V gene lookup returns CDR1 GTSNPN and CDR2 SVGIG (reference sequence). In nucleotides, the CDR3 is TGTGCCTGCGTGAAAAGGACCGGGGAGCTGTTTTTT. It translates to CACVKRTGELFF.

This clone was counted between two and nine times. The chain employs TRBV5-1 and TRBJ2-7; possibly TRBD1 for D (6 bases). The V end was cut by 7 bases, the J end by 4 bases, with 15 bases between. The CDR3 has 13 amino acids. The germline gives CDR1 SGHRS, CDR2 YFSETQ. In DNA, the CDR3 is TGCGCCAGCTCATTAGGACAGTATTACGAGCAGTACTTC. Translation: CASSLGQYYEQYF.

The chain combines TRBV6-5 with TRBJ2-7, with D perhaps assigned TRBD1 or TRBD2 (6 bases each). Germline V gene lookup returns CDR1 MNHEY and CDR2 SVGAGI. The CDR3 is made up of 14 amino acids. V was cut by 8 bases and J by 3 bases, with 17 bases left in between. The CDR3 loop reads CASAGLGGGYEQYF. The CDR3 DNA reads as TGTGCCAGCGCTGGTCTCGGGGGCGGCTACGAGCAGTACTTC.

The gene calls are TRBV27 and TRBJ2-2; 8 bases line up with TRBD1. CDR3 length: 15 amino acids. V was clipped by 4 bases and J by 0 bases; unmatched bases: 1. Germline CDR1 reads MNHEY; CDR2 reads SMNVEV (reference sequence). The CDR3 loop is CASSSDRANTGELFF. The CDR3 DNA follows: TGTGCCAGCAGTTCGGACAGGGCGAACACCGGGGAGCTGTTTTTT.

This clone was picked up a small number of times. The V gene is TRBV5-6, the J gene TRBJ2-7, with 8 bases that match TRBD2. V dropped 4 bases and J dropped 5; count of bases not matched to a gene: 5. CDR3 length equals 13 residues. The germline V gene encodes CDR1 SGHDT and CDR2 YYEEEE. CDR3 in amino acids: CASSPGLVDEQYF. DNA of the CDR3: TGTGCCAGCAGCCCGGGACTAGTTGACGAGCAGTACTTC. The entire variable domain, with the rest obtained from reference TRBV5-6 and TRBJ2-7, is as follows: DAGVTQSPTHLIKTRGQQVTLRCSPKSGHDTVSWYQQALGQGPQFIFQYYEEEERQRGNFPDRFSGHQFPNYSSELNVNALLLGDSALYLCASSPGLVDEQYFGPGTRLTVT.